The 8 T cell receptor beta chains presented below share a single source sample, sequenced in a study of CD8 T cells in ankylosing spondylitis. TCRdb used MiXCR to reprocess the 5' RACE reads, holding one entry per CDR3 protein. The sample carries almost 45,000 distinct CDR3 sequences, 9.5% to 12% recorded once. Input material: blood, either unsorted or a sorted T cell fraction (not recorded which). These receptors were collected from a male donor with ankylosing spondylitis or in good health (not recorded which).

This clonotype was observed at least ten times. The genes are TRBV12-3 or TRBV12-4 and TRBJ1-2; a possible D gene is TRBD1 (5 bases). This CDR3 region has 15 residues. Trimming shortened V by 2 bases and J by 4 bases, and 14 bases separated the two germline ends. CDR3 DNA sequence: TGTGCCAGCAGTTTAATCTCTCGGGGGGGCTATGGCTACACCTTC. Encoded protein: CASSLISRGGYGYTF.

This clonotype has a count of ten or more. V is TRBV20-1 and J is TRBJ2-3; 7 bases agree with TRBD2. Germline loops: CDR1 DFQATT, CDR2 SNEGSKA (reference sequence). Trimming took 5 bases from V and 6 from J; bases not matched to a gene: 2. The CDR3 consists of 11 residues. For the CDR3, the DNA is TGCAGTGCTCCCGGGGGGGATACGCAGTATTTT. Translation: CSAPGGDTQYF.

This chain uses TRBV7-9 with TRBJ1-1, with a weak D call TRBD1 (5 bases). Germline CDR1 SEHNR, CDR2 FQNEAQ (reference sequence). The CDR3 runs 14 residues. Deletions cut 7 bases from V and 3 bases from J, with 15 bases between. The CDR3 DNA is TGTGCCAGCAACTTGGGGGGGTTTGACACTGAAGCTTTCTTT. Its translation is CASNLGGFDTEAFF.

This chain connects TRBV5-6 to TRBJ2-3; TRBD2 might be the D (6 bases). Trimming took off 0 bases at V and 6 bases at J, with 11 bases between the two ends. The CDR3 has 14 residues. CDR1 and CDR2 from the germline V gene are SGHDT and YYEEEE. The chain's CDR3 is CASSLGHRGDTQYF. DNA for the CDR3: TGTGCCAGCAGCTTGGGACATCGGGGGGATACGCAGTATTTT.

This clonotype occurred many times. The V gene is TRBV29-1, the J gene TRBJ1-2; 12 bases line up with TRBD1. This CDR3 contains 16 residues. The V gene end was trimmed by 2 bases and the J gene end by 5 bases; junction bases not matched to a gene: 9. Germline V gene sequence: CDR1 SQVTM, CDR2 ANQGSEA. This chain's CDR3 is CSVEWAPGQGAYGYTF. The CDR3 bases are TGCAGCGTTGAATGGGCCCCGGGACAGGGGGCATATGGCTACACCTTC.

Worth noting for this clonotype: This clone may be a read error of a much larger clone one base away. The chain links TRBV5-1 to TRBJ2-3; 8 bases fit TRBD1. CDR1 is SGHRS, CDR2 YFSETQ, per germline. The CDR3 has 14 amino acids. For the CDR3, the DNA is TGCGCCAGCAGCTCCGGACAGGGTACAGATATGCAGTATTTT. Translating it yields CASSSGQGTDMQYF.

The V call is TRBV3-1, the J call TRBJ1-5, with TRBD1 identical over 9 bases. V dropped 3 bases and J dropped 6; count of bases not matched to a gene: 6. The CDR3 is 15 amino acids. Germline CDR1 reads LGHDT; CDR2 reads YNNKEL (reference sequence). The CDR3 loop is CASSQDRGSGQPQHF. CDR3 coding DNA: TGTGCCAGCAGCCAGGACAGGGGTTCGGGTCAGCCCCAGCATTTT.

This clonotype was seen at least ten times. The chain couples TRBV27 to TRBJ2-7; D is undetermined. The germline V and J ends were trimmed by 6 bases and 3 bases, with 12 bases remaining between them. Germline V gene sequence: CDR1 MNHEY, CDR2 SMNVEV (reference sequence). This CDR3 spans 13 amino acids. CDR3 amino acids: CASRGHDLYEQYF. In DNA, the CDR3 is TGTGCCAGCAGGGGCCATGACCTCTACGAGCAGTACTTC.